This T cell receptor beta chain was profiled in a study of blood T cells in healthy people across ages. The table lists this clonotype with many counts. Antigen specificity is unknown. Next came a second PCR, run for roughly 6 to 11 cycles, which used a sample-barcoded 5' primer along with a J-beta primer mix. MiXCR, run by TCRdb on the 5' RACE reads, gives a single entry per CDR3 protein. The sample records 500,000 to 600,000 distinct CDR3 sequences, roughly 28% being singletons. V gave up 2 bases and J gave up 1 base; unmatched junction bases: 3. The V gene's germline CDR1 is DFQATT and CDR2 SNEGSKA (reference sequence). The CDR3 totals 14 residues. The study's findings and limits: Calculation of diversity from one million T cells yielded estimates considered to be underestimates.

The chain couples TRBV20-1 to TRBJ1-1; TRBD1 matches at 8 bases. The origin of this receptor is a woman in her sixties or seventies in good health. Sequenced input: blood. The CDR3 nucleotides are TGCAGTGCTAGAAAACAGGGGGAGAACACTGAAGCTTTCTTT. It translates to CSARKQGENTEAFF.